Listed below are T cell receptor beta chains from one sample, sequenced in a study of tumor and adjacent non-tumor tissue in lung cancer. Using its own MiXCR run on the multiplex PCR reads, TCRdb lists one record per CDR3 protein. The data contain about 81,000 distinct CDR3 sequences, 55% to 80% of them singletons. Sequenced input: lung tumor tissue. All receptors come from a woman between 35 and 50 years old with non-small cell lung cancer. CDR3s include the opening cysteine and the closing phenylalanine or tryptophan. D genes are given only for firm matches. A row's size may be missing; if present it is once, few, many or a size class.

j_gene: TRBJ2-3; v_gene: TRBV4-2; d_gene: TRBD2; abundance: few; CDR3nt: TGTGTCAGCAGTCAGGGACTAGCGGGGGGGCCAGATACGCAGTATTTT; CDR3aa: CVSSQGLAGGPDTQYF
j_gene: TRBJ1-2; v_gene: TRBV6-5; d_gene: NA; abundance: NA; CDR3nt: TGTGCCAGCAGAGGGTCGGGGAACTATGGCTATACCTTC; CDR3aa: CASRGSGNYGYTF
j_gene: TRBJ2-3; v_gene: TRBV12-3/TRBV12-4; d_gene: NA; abundance: medium-sized; CDR3nt: TGTGCCAGCAGTCCTAAACAGGGGACTAACACAGATACGCAGTATTTT; CDR3aa: CASSPKQGTNTDTQYF
j_gene: TRBJ2-1; v_gene: TRBV7-9; d_gene: TRBD2; abundance: NA; CDR3nt: TGTGCCAGCAGCTCTAGCGGCAATGAGCAGACCTTC; CDR3aa: CASSSSGNEQTF
j_gene: TRBJ2-3; v_gene: TRBV4-2; d_gene: TRBD2; abundance: NA; CDR3nt: TGTGCCAACAGCCAAGAATTGGCAACTAGCGGTTCCACAGATACGCAGTATTTT; CDR3aa: CANSQELATSGSTDTQYF
j_gene: TRBJ2-5; v_gene: TRBV11-2; d_gene: NA; abundance: NA; CDR3nt: TGTGCCAGCAGTTTACGATTCCCTAGCGCGCGTCAGGTGGAGACCCTGTACTTC; CDR3aa: CASSLRFPSARQVETLYF
j_gene: TRBJ2-3; v_gene: TRBV5-4; d_gene: TRBD2; abundance: NA; CDR3nt: TGTGCCACAAGGACCGGGACTAGCGGGACAGATACGCAGTATTTT; CDR3aa: CATRTGTSGTDTQYF
j_gene: TRBJ2-5; v_gene: TRBV6-5; d_gene: NA; abundance: NA; CDR3nt: TGTGCCAACAGTTACTCCATAGGGGAGGCCCAGTACTTC; CDR3aa: CANSYSIGEAQYF
j_gene: TRBJ2-1; v_gene: TRBV7-8; d_gene: NA; abundance: NA; CDR3nt: TGTGCCAGCAGCTTAGGAGGCAGGAGAGGAAATGAGCAGTTCTTT; CDR3aa: CASSLGGRRGNEQFF
j_gene: TRBJ2-4; v_gene: TRBV4-2; d_gene: NA; abundance: medium-sized; CDR3nt: TGTGCCAGCAGCCCATCATGGACAGATAGCGGAGCCAAAAACATTCAGTACTTC; CDR3aa: CASSPSWTDSGAKNIQYF
j_gene: TRBJ2-7; v_gene: TRBV12-3/TRBV12-4; d_gene: NA; abundance: NA; CDR3nt: TGTGCCAGCAGTTCGCAGACAAGGGTCTACGAGCAGTACTTC; CDR3aa: CASSSQTRVYEQYF
j_gene: TRBJ2-6; v_gene: TRBV6-5; d_gene: NA; abundance: NA; CDR3nt: TGTGGCAGCAGCCGCGGTCTCTCCGGGGCCAACGTCCTGACTTTC; CDR3aa: CGSSRGLSGANVLTF
j_gene: TRBJ2-1; v_gene: TRBV28; d_gene: TRBD1; abundance: NA; CDR3nt: TGTGCCAGCAGTTTCGGGGACAGGGGCCACAATAAGCAGTTCTTC; CDR3aa: CASSFGDRGHNKQFF
j_gene: TRBJ2-7; v_gene: TRBV20-1; d_gene: NA; abundance: NA; CDR3nt: TGCAGCGCTAGTGCCTGGCAGGGGAACTACGAGCAGAACTTC; CDR3aa: CSASAWQGNYEQNF
j_gene: TRBJ2-3; v_gene: TRBV6-1; d_gene: NA; abundance: NA; CDR3nt: TGTGCCAGCGCAGTTGCCACAGATATGCGGTATTTT; CDR3aa: CASAVATDMRYF
j_gene: TRBJ2-3; v_gene: TRBV6-1; d_gene: NA; abundance: NA; CDR3nt: TGTGCCAGCAGCGGGGTCAACACAGATAAGCAGTATTTT; CDR3aa: CASSGVNTDKQYF
j_gene: TRBJ1-2; v_gene: TRBV19; d_gene: TRBD1; abundance: NA; CDR3nt: TGTGCCAGTTACAGGGGGAACTATGGCTACACCTTC; CDR3aa: CASYRGNYGYTF
j_gene: TRBJ2-7; v_gene: TRBV29-1; d_gene: NA; abundance: medium-sized; CDR3nt: TGCAGCGTTGCTGACGGACCCTACGAGCAGTACTTC; CDR3aa: CSVADGPYEQYF
j_gene: TRBJ1-4; v_gene: TRBV11-2; d_gene: NA; abundance: NA; CDR3nt: TGTGCCAGCAGCCTTCAGGGCCATGTGCAGGGCGAAAATCTGATTTTT; CDR3aa: CASSLQGHVQGENLIF
j_gene: TRBJ2-6; v_gene: TRBV7-8; d_gene: TRBD2; abundance: NA; CDR3nt: TGTGCCAGCAACTTGCCGGGACTAGACCTCTCTGGGGCTAACGTTCTGACTTTC; CDR3aa: CASNLPGLDLSGANVLTF
j_gene: TRBJ2-7; v_gene: TRBV20-1; d_gene: NA; abundance: NA; CDR3nt: TGCAGTGCTAGACCCTTGGGTTTGGACGGATACTACGGGCAGTACTTC; CDR3aa: CSARPLGLDGYYGQYF
j_gene: TRBJ2-3; v_gene: TRBV10-3; d_gene: TRBD1; abundance: NA; CDR3nt: TGTGCCATCAGTGCGGGACAGGGGGTAGATACGCAGTATTTT; CDR3aa: CAISAGQGVDTQYF
j_gene: TRBJ2-7; v_gene: TRBV10-3; d_gene: TRBD1; abundance: NA; CDR3nt: TGTGCCATAAATCCGGGACAGGGCTACGAGCAGTACTTC; CDR3aa: CAINPGQGYEQYF
j_gene: TRBJ1-2; v_gene: TRBV28; d_gene: TRBD1; abundance: NA; CDR3nt: TGTGCCAGCAGTCCAAGGGGGCGAGCTAACTATGACTACACCTTC; CDR3aa: CASSPRGRANYDYTF
j_gene: TRBJ1-4; v_gene: TRBV11-2; d_gene: NA; abundance: medium-sized; CDR3nt: TGTGCCAGCAGCCAAGGGGGGATTAAAACTGTTTTT; CDR3aa: CASSQGGIKTVF
j_gene: TRBJ2-4; v_gene: TRBV5-6; d_gene: TRBD1; abundance: once; CDR3nt: TGTGCCAGCCGCTTGGGACAGGGAACCATTCAGTATTTC; CDR3aa: CASRLGQGTIQYF
j_gene: TRBJ1-2; v_gene: TRBV6-5; d_gene: TRBD1; abundance: NA; CDR3nt: TGTGCCAACAACTCTACATTACAGGGGAGAGGCTACACCTTC; CDR3aa: CANNSTLQGRGYTF
j_gene: TRBJ2-1; v_gene: TRBV11-2; d_gene: NA; abundance: few; CDR3nt: TGTGCCAGCAGCTTAACCAAGATTCGGCAGTTCTTC; CDR3aa: CASSLTKIRQFF
j_gene: TRBJ2-1; v_gene: TRBV6-6; d_gene: TRBD2; abundance: many; CDR3nt: TGTGCCAGCACCGGGAGGACTAGCGGTTACAATGAGCAGTTCTTC; CDR3aa: CASTGRTSGYNEQFF
j_gene: TRBJ2-2; v_gene: TRBV6-5; d_gene: TRBD2; abundance: NA; CDR3nt: TGTGCTAGCAGTTACTCGAGCGGGGCGGCCCCCTGGGAGCTGTTTTTT; CDR3aa: CASSYSSGAAPWELFF
j_gene: TRBJ1-2; v_gene: TRBV10-2; d_gene: NA; abundance: NA; CDR3nt: TGCGCCACCGGGCAGGGACGATATGGCTACACCTTC; CDR3aa: CATGQGRYGYTF
j_gene: TRBJ2-7; v_gene: TRBV11-3; d_gene: TRBD1; abundance: NA; CDR3nt: TGTGCCGGCTGCTCCCGGGACAGGGACACGGAGCAGCACTTC; CDR3aa: CAGCSRDRDTEQHF
j_gene: TRBJ2-7; v_gene: TRBV15; d_gene: TRBD2; abundance: NA; CDR3nt: TGTGCCACCAGCAGAAAGGGAGGGCACGAGCGGTACTTC; CDR3aa: CATSRKGGHERYF
j_gene: TRBJ1-1; v_gene: TRBV11-2; d_gene: NA; abundance: once; CDR3nt: TGTGCTAGCAGCCCCGTCAGGGGAGGCACTGAGGCTTTCTTT; CDR3aa: CASSPVRGGTEAFF
j_gene: TRBJ1-5; v_gene: TRBV6-5; d_gene: NA; abundance: once; CDR3nt: TGTGCCAGCGGTCTCGTGACATTTAGCAATCAGCCCCAGCATTTT; CDR3aa: CASGLVTFSNQPQHF
j_gene: TRBJ2-1; v_gene: TRBV6-1; d_gene: NA; abundance: NA; CDR3nt: TGTGCCAACATTACGGCCCACATGGGACAAGAGACCCAGTTCTTC; CDR3aa: CANITAHMGQETQFF
j_gene: TRBJ2-7; v_gene: TRBV6-1; d_gene: NA; abundance: NA; CDR3nt: TGCGCCAGCAGTGAGCAGGGTGGATGCATCTACGAGCAGTACTTC; CDR3aa: CASSEQGGCIYEQYF
j_gene: TRBJ2-4; v_gene: TRBV11-2; d_gene: TRBD2; abundance: NA; CDR3nt: TGTGCCAGCAACCTGGGGACTAGCAGGGGGAAGGGCATTCAGTACTTC; CDR3aa: CASNLGTSRGKGIQYF
j_gene: TRBJ1-2; v_gene: TRBV28; d_gene: NA; abundance: NA; CDR3nt: TGTGTCAACCGTCCCCAGGGGAACTATGGCTACACCTTC; CDR3aa: CVNRPQGNYGYTF
j_gene: TRBJ2-3; v_gene: TRBV29-1; d_gene: NA; abundance: NA; CDR3nt: TGCAACGTTGAACGGGACCGCACAGATAAGCAGTATTTT; CDR3aa: CNVERDRTDKQYF
j_gene: TRBJ2-7; v_gene: TRBV28; d_gene: NA; abundance: medium-sized; CDR3nt: TGTGCCAGCAGCAGACCGGGCTTTGATAGAGAGCAGTACTTC; CDR3aa: CASSRPGFDREQYF
j_gene: TRBJ1-4; v_gene: TRBV28; d_gene: NA; abundance: NA; CDR3nt: TGTGCCAGCAATGACCTACTGGGGGCAAAACTGTTTTTT; CDR3aa: CASNDLLGAKLFF
j_gene: TRBJ2-1; v_gene: TRBV10-3; d_gene: NA; abundance: NA; CDR3nt: TGTGCCATCGGCGAGTTGCGGACTTCCTACAATGAACAGTTCTTC; CDR3aa: CAIGELRTSYNEQFF
j_gene: TRBJ1-2; v_gene: TRBV6-2/TRBV6-3; d_gene: TRBD1; abundance: NA; CDR3nt: TGTGCCACTAGTTCTTCGGCATCCAGGGGGCAGGGGCCTAACTATGGCTACACCTTC; CDR3aa: CATSSSASRGQGPNYGYTF
j_gene: TRBJ2-7; v_gene: TRBV6-1; d_gene: TRBD2; abundance: NA; CDR3nt: TGTGCCAGCAGTACCTCACTAGCGGGAGTGGGTGAGCATTACTTC; CDR3aa: CASSTSLAGVGEHYF
j_gene: TRBJ2-4; v_gene: TRBV28; d_gene: NA; abundance: few; CDR3nt: TGTGCCAGCAGTTTATGGCCAAAAAACATTCAGTACTTC; CDR3aa: CASSLWPKNIQYF
j_gene: TRBJ2-7; v_gene: TRBV6-1; d_gene: TRBD1; abundance: many; CDR3nt: TGTGCCAGCAGTGGCCGGGACAGCTTCTCCTACGAGCAGTACTTC; CDR3aa: CASSGRDSFSYEQYF
j_gene: TRBJ2-5; v_gene: TRBV25-1; d_gene: TRBD1; abundance: few; CDR3nt: TGTGCTAGCAGTGGGGGACAGGACTATCAAGAGACCCAGTACTTC; CDR3aa: CASSGGQDYQETQYF
j_gene: TRBJ2-5; v_gene: TRBV20-1; d_gene: NA; abundance: many; CDR3nt: TGCAGTGCTAGAGGCAGGAGTGAGACCCAGTACTTC; CDR3aa: CSARGRSETQYF
j_gene: TRBJ2-1; v_gene: TRBV11-2; d_gene: TRBD2; abundance: NA; CDR3nt: TGTGTCAACAGCTCGCTCATCGTAACTAGCGGGGGACTAAGGGAGCAGTTCTTC; CDR3aa: CVNSSLIVTSGGLREQFF
j_gene: TRBJ2-1; v_gene: TRBV20-1; d_gene: NA; abundance: NA; CDR3nt: TGCAGTGCTAGAGATCCCCGACCTTGGGGCTCGTCCTACAATGAGCAGCTCTTC; CDR3aa: CSARDPRPWGSSYNEQLF
j_gene: TRBJ1-1; v_gene: TRBV29-1; d_gene: NA; abundance: NA; CDR3nt: TGCAACGTTTGGGCAGGGTTAGCTGAAGCTTTCTTT; CDR3aa: CNVWAGLAEAFF
j_gene: TRBJ1-5; v_gene: TRBV11-1; d_gene: NA; abundance: medium-sized; CDR3nt: TGTGCCAGCAGCTGCTACCAGGGAGGGTGCAATCAGCCCCAGCATTTT; CDR3aa: CASSCYQGGCNQPQHF
j_gene: TRBJ2-1; v_gene: TRBV11-2; d_gene: TRBD2; abundance: NA; CDR3nt: TGTCCCAGCAGCTTATGGACTAGCTCCTACAATGTGCAGTTCTTC; CDR3aa: CPSSLWTSSYNVQFF
j_gene: TRBJ2-5; v_gene: TRBV11-3; d_gene: NA; abundance: NA; CDR3nt: TGTCCCAGTAGCCCGGACGACTTGGGCCAGGAGACCCAGTACTTC; CDR3aa: CPSSPDDLGQETQYF
j_gene: TRBJ2-5; v_gene: TRBV11-2; d_gene: NA; abundance: NA; CDR3nt: TGTTCCAGCAGCCTAGCCACCGGGGTAAGGGGGGCCCAGTACTTC; CDR3aa: CSSSLATGVRGAQYF